Following are 20 T cell receptor beta chains from one sample sequenced in a study of blood T cells in healthy people across ages. The second PCR ran roughly 6 to 12 cycles with a sample-barcoded 5' primer and J-beta primers. MiXCR, run by TCRdb on the 5' RACE reads, gives a single entry per CDR3 protein. Of 920,000 or so distinct CDR3 sequences in the sample, over 35% were seen once. The sequencing sample was made of blood. These receptors were obtained from a woman aged 55-70 years in good health.

The CDR3 DNA sequence: TGTGCCAGCAGCCCCTTAGCGGGAGTGATCGGGGAGCTGTTTTTT. The encoded protein is CASSPLAGVIGELFF. V and J are TRBV12-3 or TRBV12-4 and TRBJ2-2; TRBD2 matches at 9 bases. The V segment lost 6 bases and the J segment 7 bases; nucleotides outside the gene matches: 9. The CDR3 has 15 amino acids.

V is TRBV11-3 and J is TRBJ2-7, with 8 bases fitting TRBD2. Germline CDR1 SGHNT, CDR2 YENEEA. Trimming cost V 0 bases and J 1 base; bases outside gene matches: 5. This CDR3 has 16 residues. This chain's CDR3 is CASSLDRGGRSYEQYF. CDR3 bases: TGTGCCAGCAGCTTAGACCGGGGCGGGAGGTCCTACGAGCAGTACTTC.

This clonotype was detected many times. The CDR3 DNA is TGTGCCAGCAGCTTATATAGCTCAATTCCCACCTTC. Translation gives CASSLYSSIPTF. J is TRBJ1-2 and V is TRBV7-2; D not certain. Deletions cut 2 bases from V and 13 bases from J, with 14 bases between. Per the germline V gene, CDR1 is SGHTA and CDR2 is FQGNSA. CDR3 length equals 12 residues.

In this sample, this clonotype turned up a few times. Here the CDR3 reads CSARKTSGRVYEQYF. The CDR3 DNA follows: TGCAGTGCTAGAAAAACTAGCGGGAGAGTCTACGAGCAGTACTTC. V usage is TRBV20-1 and J usage is TRBJ2-7, with 11 nucleotides matching TRBD2. V lost 2 bases, J lost 3 bases, and 6 bases stayed unmatched. Germline V gene lookup returns CDR1 DFQATT and CDR2 SNEGSKA (reference sequence). The CDR3 is 15 residues long.

This rearrangement joins TRBV2 to TRBJ2-4, with D possibly TRBD1 on 6 matching bases. CDR1 is SNHLY and CDR2 is FYNNEI in the germline V gene. The CDR3 loop spans 14 amino acids. V gave up 2 bases and J gave up 8 bases, with 13 bases separating them. The CDR3 spells CASSERGTRDIQYF. CDR3 nucleotides: TGTGCCAGCAGTGAAAGGGGGACAAGGGACATTCAGTACTTC.

The rearrangement joins TRBV12-3 or TRBV12-4 to TRBJ2-1; the match to TRBD1 covers 9 bases. The CDR3 is made up of 15 amino acids. With V trimmed by 5 bases and J by 6 bases, 8 bases remained unmatched. The CDR3 DNA reads TGTGCCAGCAGTCTCAGACAGGGGGTCTCCAATGAGCAGTTCTTC. Protein product: CASSLRQGVSNEQFF.

The chain uses TRBV9 and TRBJ2-4; possibly TRBD1 for D (6 bases). V lost 4 bases to trimming and J lost 0 bases, with 14 bases between them. The CDR3 consists of 16 residues. The germline gives CDR1 SGDLS, CDR2 YYNGEE. CDR3 loop: CASSPMDRLAKNIQYF. Here the CDR3 DNA reads TGTGCCAGCAGCCCCATGGACAGACTAGCCAAAAACATTCAGTACTTC.

The chain employs TRBV28 and TRBJ1-4; no clear D. Trimming stripped 6 bases from V and 10 bases from J, with 15 bases between. Germline V lookup: CDR1 MDHEN, CDR2 SYDVKM. CDR3 length: 13 amino acids. As DNA, the CDR3 is TGTGCCAGCAGCGATTCGTTCTTAGGAAAACTGTTTTTT. Encoded protein: CASSDSFLGKLFF.

The rearrangement joins TRBV11-2 to TRBJ2-7, with TRBD2 matching 12 bases. The DNA end lines up better with TRBJ2-4; the J call may be wrong. Germline CDR1 SGHAT, CDR2 FQNNGV. CDR3 length equals 14 residues. The CDR3 sequence: CASSWGLAGNIQYF. For the CDR3, the DNA is TGTGCCAGCAGCTGGGGACTAGCGGGAAACATTCAGTACTTC.

The chain combines TRBV6-6 with TRBJ1-5; D gene uncertain. Per germline, CDR1 MNHNY and CDR2 SVGAGI (reference sequence). This CDR3 has 14 amino acids. With 2 bases removed from V and 4 bases from J, the gap between germline ends came to 9 bases. This CDR3 reads CASSYATENQPQHF. The DNA of the CDR3 is TGTGCCAGCAGTTACGCTACAGAGAATCAGCCCCAGCATTTT.

This clonotype was counted only a few times. The chain links TRBV6-2 or TRBV6-3 to TRBJ2-3; D is ambiguous. V lost 5 bases, J lost 1 base, and 13 bases lay in between. The CDR3 has 15 residues. The germline gives CDR1 MNHEY, CDR2 SVGEGT. CDR3 DNA: TGTGCCAGCAGTCCGGGTGGGCTAGGCACAGATACGCAGTATTTT. It specifies CASSPGGLGTDTQYF.

This clonotype occurred a few times. The chain carries TRBV7-3 and TRBJ2-1; TRBD1 matches at 8 bases. With 5 bases clipped from V and 7 bases from J, the junction kept 7 bases outside the gene matches. The CDR3 totals 14 residues. Germline CDR1 SGHTA, CDR2 FQGTGA. The CDR3 nucleotides are TGTGCCAGCAGCACAGGGGGTAGCGAAAATGAGCAGTTCTTC. The encoded protein is CASSTGGSENEQFF.

This CDR3 is CASSWDSFNEQFF. DNA for the CDR3: TGTGCCAGCAGTTGGGACTCCTTTAATGAGCAGTTCTTC. The gene calls are TRBV12-3 or TRBV12-4 and TRBJ2-1, with D possibly TRBD2 on 6 matching bases. The CDR3 is 13 amino acids. V was pared by 4 bases and J by 7 bases, with 11 bases between.

V and J are TRBV7-2 and TRBJ2-1, with 13 bases aligning to TRBD2. This CDR3 spans 15 amino acids. V lost 5 bases, J lost 9 bases, and 7 bases stayed unmatched. Germline V lookup: CDR1 SGHTA, CDR2 FQGNSA. CDR3 in amino acids: CASSLLAGGRGEQFF. The CDR3 coding sequence is TGTGCCAGCAGCCTACTAGCGGGAGGGAGGGGTGAGCAGTTCTTC.

This chain uses TRBV4-1 with TRBJ2-1; D is tentatively TRBD1 or TRBD2 (5 bases each). This CDR3 is 15 amino acids long. V lost 1 base, J lost 2 bases, and 9 bases lay in between. CDR1 is MGHRA, CDR2 YSYEKL, per germline. The CDR3 reads CASSQGDGTYNEQFF. Here the CDR3 DNA reads TGCGCCAGCAGCCAAGGGGACGGCACCTACAATGAGCAGTTCTTC.

The V call is TRBV7-3, the J call TRBJ2-1, with no clear D. The V gene lost 8 bases and the J gene lost 0 bases, with 14 bases spanning the gap. CDR3 length: 15 residues. Germline CDR1 is SGHTA and CDR2 is FQGTGA. CDR3 region: CASGPGAGSYNEQFF. The CDR3 DNA follows: TGTGCCAGCGGCCCTGGAGCAGGCTCCTACAATGAGCAGTTCTTC.

The chain carries TRBV5-1 and TRBJ2-5; perhaps D is TRBD1 or TRBD2 (5 bases each). This CDR3 is 15 amino acids long. CDR1 is SGHRS, CDR2 YFSETQ, per germline. Trimming stripped 4 bases from V and 1 base from J, with 14 bases between. CDR3 sequence reads: CASSAGTGSQETQYF. The CDR3 DNA follows: TGCGCCAGCAGCGCAGGGACCGGAAGCCAAGAGACCCAGTACTTC.

This sequence joins TRBV29-1 and TRBJ2-7; TRBD2 is a possible D gene (5 bases). This CDR3 has 13 residues. The V end was cut by 5 bases, the J end by 3 bases, with 14 bases between. Looked up from germline, CDR1 is SQVTM and CDR2 is ANQGSEA. The CDR3 DNA sequence: TGCAGCGTTTGGGGAGCGAACGACTACGAGCAGTACTTC. It is translated as CSVWGANDYEQYF.

The chain couples TRBV28 to TRBJ2-1; 9 bases are shared with TRBD2. The CDR3 extends over 17 amino acids. J was trimmed by 2 bases and V by 6 bases; bases with no gene match: 11. Germline V lookup: CDR1 MDHEN, CDR2 SYDVKM. In DNA form, the CDR3 reads TGTGCCAGCAGCTACCCCCTAGCGGGGAATCCCTACAATGAGCAGTTCTTC. This translates into CASSYPLAGNPYNEQFF.

The CDR3, as DNA: TGTGCCAGTAGTATAGGAAGAAATGAGCAGTTCTTC. Translating gives CASSIGRNEQFF. V is TRBV19 and J is TRBJ2-1; unclear D gene. CDR1 is LNHDA, CDR2 SQIVND, per germline (reference sequence). V was shortened by 1 base and J by 7 bases, with 5 bases between the two germline ends. The CDR3 runs to 12 residues.